A selection of T cell receptor beta chains follows, all from one sample in a study of T cells in Graves' hyperthyroidism and ophthalmopathy. TCRdb reprocessed the multiplex PCR reads via MiXCR and lists one record per CDR3 protein. The sample lists a few hundred thousand distinct CDR3 sequences; about 15% were seen once. Sequencing was done on a sample of blood. All receptors come from a woman aged 40 to 50 with Graves' hyperthyroidism. CDR3s include the opening cysteine and the closing phenylalanine or tryptophan. Each record gives: clone size, J gene, V gene, D gene, CDR3 DNA, CDR3 protein. D genes are given only for firm matches. Size tells how often a clone was seen (once, few, many) or the class of an expanded clone, and some rows leave it out.

many | TRBJ2-7 | TRBV30 | TRBD2 | TGTGCCTGGAGTCTTCACGGGGGGAACGAGCAGTACTTC | CAWSLHGGNEQYF
many | TRBJ2-5 | TRBV5-1 | TRBD2 | TGCGCCAGCAGCGCCTCCTTAGCGGGGGAGACCCAGTACTTC | CASSASLAGETQYF
many | TRBJ2-7 | TRBV12-3/TRBV12-4 | - | TGTGCCAGCAGTTTCACTTACGGGACCTACGAGCAGTACTTC | CASSFTYGTYEQYF
many | TRBJ1-5 | TRBV20-1 | TRBD1 | TGCAGTGCTAGAGATCGACAGGGAGGTCAGCCCCAGCATTTT | CSARDRQGGQPQHF
few | TRBJ2-7 | TRBV30 | - | TGTGCCTGGAGTGTAGTCAGGACCCCCTACGAGCAGTACTTC | CAWSVVRTPYEQYF
many | TRBJ1-1 | TRBV20-1 | - | TGCAGTGCTAGAGATCTGGGTTCCCCAGTCGGAGCTTTCTTT | CSARDLGSPVGAFF
- | TRBJ1-2 | TRBV28 | - | TGTGCCAGCAGCCCCTTGGGAGTGGGCTACACCTTC | CASSPLGVGYTF
many | TRBJ2-7 | TRBV12-3/TRBV12-4 | TRBD1 | TGTGCCAGCAGTAGACAGGGTATGTCCTACGAGCAGTACTTC | CASSRQGMSYEQYF
many | TRBJ2-7 | TRBV20-1 | - | TGCAGTGCTAGAGATGGGGCAGGGACCTTCTACGAGCAGTACTTC | CSARDGAGTFYEQYF
- | TRBJ2-2 | TRBV3-1 | TRBD1 | TGTGCCAGCAGCCGGGACAGGGGGCTTTTTGGGGAGCTGTTTTTT | CASSRDRGLFGELFF
many | TRBJ2-1 | TRBV11-3 | - | TGTGCCAGCAGCTTATTCAGGGGCAATGAGCAGTTCTTC | CASSLFRGNEQFF
- | TRBJ2-5 | TRBV12-3/TRBV12-4 | TRBD1 | TGTGCCAGCAGTTTTCTCGGACAGGGGGAGGAGACCCAGTACTTC | CASSFLGQGEETQYF
many | TRBJ2-1 | TRBV28 | TRBD2 | TGTGCCAGCAGTACTCGGACTAGCGGGACCCATGAGCAGTTCTTC | CASSTRTSGTHEQFF
- | TRBJ1-2 | TRBV5-1 | - | TGCGCCAGCAGCTTGGCAGGGTCTGACTATGGCTACACCTTC | CASSLAGSDYGYTF
few | TRBJ1-3 | TRBV9 | - | TGTGCCAGCAGCGCAAGTGGGGATACTGGAAACACCATATATTTT | CASSASGDTGNTIYF
few | TRBJ2-3 | TRBV28 | TRBD2 | TGTGCCAGCAGTTTATATCTTTGGGCTAGCGGGCCCACAGATACGCAGTATTTT | CASSLYLWASGPTDTQYF
- | TRBJ2-5 | TRBV20-1 | - | TGCAGTGCAACCGACAGTGGAGAGACCCAGTACTTC | CSATDSGETQYF
many | TRBJ2-7 | TRBV27 | TRBD1 | TGTGCCAGCAGTTCCGGGACAGGGGGAGCCTACGAGCAGTACTTC | CASSSGTGGAYEQYF
- | TRBJ1-4 | TRBV6-2/TRBV6-3 | - | TGTGCCAGCAGTTTCACCGGGACATTTAATGAAAAACTGTTTTTT | CASSFTGTFNEKLFF
once | TRBJ1-1 | TRBV5-1 | TRBD1 | TGCGCCAGCAGCTTCCCGGGACAGGGGGGGCCAGCTTTCTTT | CASSFPGQGGPAFF
many | TRBJ1-2 | TRBV28 | - | TGTGCCAGCAGTTTAGATCGCAGGATCGATGGCTACACCTTC | CASSLDRRIDGYTF
many | TRBJ2-3 | TRBV20-1 | TRBD2 | TGCAGTGCTAGAGATCCGGCTAGCGGGAGCACAGATACGCAGTATTTT | CSARDPASGSTDTQYF
- | TRBJ2-7 | TRBV19 | - | TGTGCCAGTAGTGAGCAGATCGCATCCTACGAGCAGTACTTC | CASSEQIASYEQYF
many | TRBJ1-2 | TRBV18 | - | TGTGCCAGCTCACCAGAGATGTCGGCCTCTAACTATGGCTACACCTTC | CASSPEMSASNYGYTF
- | TRBJ2-5 | TRBV5-1 | TRBD1 | TGCGCCAGCAGAAGGGTCGGACAGGAGCAAGAGACCCAGTACTTC | CASRRVGQEQETQYF
- | TRBJ1-1 | TRBV29-1 | - | TGCAGCGTTGAAGGGGATAGCCCTGAAGCTTTCTTT | CSVEGDSPEAFF
- | TRBJ2-7 | TRBV7-9 | - | TGTGCCAGCAGCTCGGACTATCTCTACGAGCAGTACTTC | CASSSDYLYEQYF
many | TRBJ1-2 | TRBV12-3/TRBV12-4 | TRBD1 | TGTGCCAGCAGGTCGACAGGGGGCAGATACTATGGCTACACCTTC | CASRSTGGRYYGYTF
- | TRBJ1-5 | TRBV27 | - | TGTGCCAGCCCGAATCAGCCCCAGCATTTT | CASPNQPQHF
few | TRBJ1-1 | TRBV6-2/TRBV6-3 | - | TGTGCCAGCAGTTACGGAGGGGCTCCGAACACTGAAGCTTTCTTT | CASSYGGAPNTEAFF
- | TRBJ2-2 | TRBV28 | TRBD1 | TGTGCCAGCAGTTCTACGACAGGGGTCGCGAACACCGGGGAGCTGTTTTTT | CASSSTTGVANTGELFF
many | TRBJ2-3 | TRBV5-6 | - | TGTGCCGTCCCGAGACCCAGGAGGCTAGCGAGCACAGATACGCAGTATTTT | CAVPRPRRLASTDTQYF
- | TRBJ2-2 | TRBV7-3 | - | TGTGCCAGCAGCTTAATGGCGGCGGCCGTTGCCGGGGAGCTGTTTTTT | CASSLMAAAVAGELFF
many | TRBJ2-3 | TRBV28 | - | TGTGCCAGCAGTTTAGGGGGGTCCCCCGCAGATACGCAGTATTTT | CASSLGGSPADTQYF
few | TRBJ2-1 | TRBV14 | - | TGTGCCAGCAGCCTTTACGGCGGGCTTAACAATGAGCAGTTCTTC | CASSLYGGLNNEQFF
many | TRBJ2-7 | TRBV5-1 | TRBD1 | TGCGCCAGCAGCTCGGGACAGTTTAAGGCCAGCGAGCAGTACTTC | CASSSGQFKASEQYF
many | TRBJ2-1 | TRBV28 | - | TGTGCCAGCAGTTTTATGAATGAGCAGTTCTTC | CASSFMNEQFF
few | TRBJ2-1 | TRBV3-1 | - | TGTGCCAGCAGCCTAAGTGAGGTCGGTGAGCAGTTCTTC | CASSLSEVGEQFF
- | TRBJ2-5 | TRBV5-1 | - | TGCGCCAGCAGCTTGGGGATCGGGAGTAGTCGAGAGACCCAGTACTTC | CASSLGIGSSRETQYF
many | TRBJ2-1 | TRBV27 | - | TGTGCCAGCAGTCACCAGACAGACAATGAGCAGTTCTTC | CASSHQTDNEQFF
many | TRBJ2-1 | TRBV20-1 | - | TGCAGTGCTAGGGGCCCGCTTTTATACAATGAGCAGTTCTTC | CSARGPLLYNEQFF
few | TRBJ1-2 | TRBV19 | - | TGTGCCACCTCCCCGGACGGCTATGGCTACACCTTC | CATSPDGYGYTF
- | TRBJ1-6 | TRBV2 | TRBD1 | TGTGCCAGTCAGGGGGCGAGCTCCTATAATTCACCCCTCCACTTT | CASQGASSYNSPLHF
- | TRBJ1-4 | TRBV28 | TRBD1 | TGTGCCAGCAGTTCCCCGACAGGGGGCTTTGAAAAACTGTTTTTT | CASSSPTGGFEKLFF
- | TRBJ2-6 | TRBV2 | TRBD1 | TGTGCCAGCGCACAGGGGGGCTCTGGGGCCAACGTCCTGACTTTC | CASAQGGSGANVLTF
- | TRBJ1-6 | TRBV28 | - | TGTGCCAGCAGTTTACCGACGAATTCACCCCTCCACTTT | CASSLPTNSPLHF
many | TRBJ2-3 | TRBV28 | TRBD2 | TGTGCCAGCAGTCGGGGACTAGCGGGAGGGACAGATACGCAGTATTTT | CASSRGLAGGTDTQYF
many | TRBJ2-2 | TRBV20-1 | TRBD1 | TGCAGTGCTTGGACAGGGTGGGACACCGGGGAGCTGTTTTTT | CSAWTGWDTGELFF
- | TRBJ2-3 | TRBV19 | TRBD2 | TGTGCCAGTAGTGATAGCGGGAGAAAGGCAGATACGCAGTATTTT | CASSDSGRKADTQYF
few | TRBJ2-3 | TRBV20-1 | - | TGCAGTGCTAGGGCGGCCCGCACAGATACGCAGTATTTT | CSARAARTDTQYF
few | TRBJ2-5 | TRBV28 | TRBD2 | TGTGCCATCGGGGCGGGGGGAGAGACCCAGTACTTC | CAIGAGGETQYF
- | TRBJ2-3 | TRBV7-3 | - | TGTGCCAGCAGCTTAGAGGCTAGTTGGGCGAATACGCAGTATTTT | CASSLEASWANTQYF
few | TRBJ1-2 | TRBV27 | - | TGTGCCAGCAGTTCCGGGGCACCGGGTCTTAACTATGGCTACACCTTC | CASSSGAPGLNYGYTF
- | TRBJ1-1 | TRBV14 | - | TGTGCCAGCAGCCTCCAACAGGGAGTCACTGAAGCTTTCTTT | CASSLQQGVTEAFF
many | TRBJ2-7 | TRBV5-1 | TRBD2 | TGCGCCAGCAGCTTGGCGGGAGGGAAGAACGAGCAGTACTTC | CASSLAGGKNEQYF
many | TRBJ2-2 | TRBV24-1 | TRBD1 | TGTGCCACCAGTGACGCCGCAGGGGGAAGAATCACCGGGGAGCTGTTTTTT | CATSDAAGGRITGELFF
many | TRBJ2-7 | TRBV15 | - | TGTGCCACCAGCAGAGATCAAGATCTGTCCTACGAGCAGTACTTC | CATSRDQDLSYEQYF
few | TRBJ1-4 | TRBV14 | TRBD1 | TGTGCCAGCAGCCCGCGGACAGGGAATGAAAAACTGTTTTTT | CASSPRTGNEKLFF
many | TRBJ2-3 | TRBV18 | TRBD2 | TGTGCCAGCTCACCAATCATTAGCGGGAGGGGAGATACGCAGTATTTT | CASSPIISGRGDTQYF
few | TRBJ1-5 | TRBV19 | TRBD1 | TGTGCCAGTAGTACAGGGGGTAGTTACAGTCAGCCCCAGCATTTT | CASSTGGSYSQPQHF